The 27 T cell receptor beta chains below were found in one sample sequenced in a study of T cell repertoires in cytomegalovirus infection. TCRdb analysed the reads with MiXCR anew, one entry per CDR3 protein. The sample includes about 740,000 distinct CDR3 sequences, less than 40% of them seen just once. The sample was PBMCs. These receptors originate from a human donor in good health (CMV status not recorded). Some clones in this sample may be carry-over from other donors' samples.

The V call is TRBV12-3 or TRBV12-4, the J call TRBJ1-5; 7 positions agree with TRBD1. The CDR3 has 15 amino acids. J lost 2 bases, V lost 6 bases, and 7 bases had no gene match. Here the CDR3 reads CASSRIDRGNQPQHF. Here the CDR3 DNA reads TGTGCCAGCAGCAGGATAGACAGGGGCAATCAGCCCCAGCATTTT.

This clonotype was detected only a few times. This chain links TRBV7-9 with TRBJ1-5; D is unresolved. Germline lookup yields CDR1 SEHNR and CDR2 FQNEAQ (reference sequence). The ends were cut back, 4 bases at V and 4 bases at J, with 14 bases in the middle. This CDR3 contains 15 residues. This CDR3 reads CASSSTDSANQPQHF. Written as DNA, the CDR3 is TGTGCCAGCAGCTCCACGGATTCCGCAAATCAGCCCCAGCATTTT.

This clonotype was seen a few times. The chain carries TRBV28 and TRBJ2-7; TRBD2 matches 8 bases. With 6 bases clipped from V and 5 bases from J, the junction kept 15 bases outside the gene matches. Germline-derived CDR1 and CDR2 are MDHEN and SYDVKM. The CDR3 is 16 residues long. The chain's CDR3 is CASRSTTGTSGNEQYF. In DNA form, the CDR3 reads TGTGCCAGCAGATCTACCACCGGGACTAGTGGGAACGAGCAGTACTTC. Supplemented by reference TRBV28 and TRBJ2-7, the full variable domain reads DVKVTQSSRYLVKRTGEKVFLECVQDMDHENMFWYRQDPGLGLRLIYFSYDVKMKEKGDIPEGYSVSREKKERFSLILESASTNQTSMYLCASRSTTGTSGNEQYFGPGTRLTVT.

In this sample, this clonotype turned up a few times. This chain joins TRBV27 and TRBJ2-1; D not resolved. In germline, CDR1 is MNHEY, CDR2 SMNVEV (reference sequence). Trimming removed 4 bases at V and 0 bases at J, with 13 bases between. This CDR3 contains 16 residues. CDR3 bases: TGTGCCAGCAGTTCTCCAACACGGAGCTCCTACAATGAGCAGTTCTTC. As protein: CASSSPTRSSYNEQFF.

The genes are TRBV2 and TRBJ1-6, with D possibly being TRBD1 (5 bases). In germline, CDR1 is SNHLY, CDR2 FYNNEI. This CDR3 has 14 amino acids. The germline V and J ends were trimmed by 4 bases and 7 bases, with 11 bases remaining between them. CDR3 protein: CASSGGLENSPLHF. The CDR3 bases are TGTGCCAGCAGTGGGGGACTGGAAAATTCACCCCTCCACTTT.

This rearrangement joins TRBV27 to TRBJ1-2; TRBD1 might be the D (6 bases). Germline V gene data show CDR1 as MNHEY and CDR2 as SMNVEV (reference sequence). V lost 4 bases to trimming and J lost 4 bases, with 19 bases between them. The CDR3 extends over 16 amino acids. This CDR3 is CASSSGQGPDPYGYTF. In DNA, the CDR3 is TGTGCCAGCAGTTCCGGGCAGGGGCCAGATCCCTATGGCTACACCTTC.

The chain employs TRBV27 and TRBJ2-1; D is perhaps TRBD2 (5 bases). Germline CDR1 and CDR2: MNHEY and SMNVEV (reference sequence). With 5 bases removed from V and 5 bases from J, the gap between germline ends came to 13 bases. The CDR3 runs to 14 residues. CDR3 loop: CASSPVTGNNEQFF. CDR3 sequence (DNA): TGTGCCAGCAGTCCCGTGACGGGAAACAATGAGCAGTTCTTC.

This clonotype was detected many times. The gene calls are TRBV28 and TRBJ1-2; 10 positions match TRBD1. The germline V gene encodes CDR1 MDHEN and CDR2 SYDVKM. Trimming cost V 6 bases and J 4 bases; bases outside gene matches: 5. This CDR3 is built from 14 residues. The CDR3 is CASSLTGGGYGYTF. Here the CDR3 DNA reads TGTGCCAGCAGCTTGACAGGGGGCGGCTATGGCTACACCTTC.

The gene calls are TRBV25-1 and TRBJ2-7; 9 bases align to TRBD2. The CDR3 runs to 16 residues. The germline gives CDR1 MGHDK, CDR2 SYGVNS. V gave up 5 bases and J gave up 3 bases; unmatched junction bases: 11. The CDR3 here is CASSPKGAGGGYEQYF. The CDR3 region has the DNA TGTGCCAGCAGTCCCAAGGGAGCGGGAGGTGGCTACGAGCAGTACTTC.

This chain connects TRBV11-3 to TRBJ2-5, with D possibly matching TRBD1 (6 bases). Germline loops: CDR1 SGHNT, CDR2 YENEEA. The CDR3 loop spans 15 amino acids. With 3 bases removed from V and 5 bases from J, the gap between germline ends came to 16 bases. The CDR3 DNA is TGTGCCAGCAGCTTGGGGGCCGGGGATAAGGAGACCCAGTACTTC. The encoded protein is CASSLGAGDKETQYF.

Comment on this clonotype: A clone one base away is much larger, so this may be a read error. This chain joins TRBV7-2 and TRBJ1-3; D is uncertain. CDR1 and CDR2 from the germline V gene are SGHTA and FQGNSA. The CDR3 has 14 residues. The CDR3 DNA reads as TGTGCCAGCAGCTCAATCCGTAGGGAAAACACCGTATATTTT. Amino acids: CASSSIRRENTVYF.

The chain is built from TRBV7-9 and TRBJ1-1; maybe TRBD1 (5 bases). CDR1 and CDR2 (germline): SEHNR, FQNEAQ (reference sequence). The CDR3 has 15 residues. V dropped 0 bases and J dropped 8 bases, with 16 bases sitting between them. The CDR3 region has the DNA TGTGCCAGCAGCTTAGCGACGGGGCGAGTAATGGAAGCTTTCTTT. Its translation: CASSLATGRVMEAFF.

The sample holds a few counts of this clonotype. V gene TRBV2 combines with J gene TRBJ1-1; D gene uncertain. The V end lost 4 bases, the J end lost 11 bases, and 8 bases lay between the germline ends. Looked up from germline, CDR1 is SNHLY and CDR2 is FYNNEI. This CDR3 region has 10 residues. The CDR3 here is CASSAARAFF. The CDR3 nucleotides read TGTGCCAGCAGTGCAGCGAGGGCTTTCTTT.

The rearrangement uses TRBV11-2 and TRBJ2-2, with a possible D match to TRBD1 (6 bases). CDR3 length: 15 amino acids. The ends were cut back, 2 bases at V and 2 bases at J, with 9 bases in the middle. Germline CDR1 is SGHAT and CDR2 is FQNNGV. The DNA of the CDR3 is TGTGCCAGCAGCTTAAGGGGGATTAACACCGGGGAGCTGTTTTTT. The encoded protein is CASSLRGINTGELFF.

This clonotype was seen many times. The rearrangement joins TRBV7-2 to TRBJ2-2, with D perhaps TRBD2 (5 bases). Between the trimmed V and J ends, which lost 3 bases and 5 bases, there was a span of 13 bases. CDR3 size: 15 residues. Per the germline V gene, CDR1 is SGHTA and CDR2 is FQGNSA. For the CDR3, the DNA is TGTGCCAGCAGCTTCTCAGGACTTGGTACCGGGGAGCTGTTTTTT. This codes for CASSFSGLGTGELFF. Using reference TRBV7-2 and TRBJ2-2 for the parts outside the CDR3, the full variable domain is GAGVSQSPSNKVTEKGKDVELRCDPISGHTALYWYRQSLGQGLEFLIYFQGNSAPDKSGLPSDRFSAERTGGSVSTLTIQRTQQEDSAVYLCASSFSGLGTGELFFGEGSRLTVL.

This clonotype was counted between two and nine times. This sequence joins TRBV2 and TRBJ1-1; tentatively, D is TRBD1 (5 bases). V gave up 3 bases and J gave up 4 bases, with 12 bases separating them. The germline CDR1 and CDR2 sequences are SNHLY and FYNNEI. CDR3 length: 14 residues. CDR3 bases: TGTGCCAGCAGTGACACGCCCGGGGGCACTGAAGCTTTCTTT. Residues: CASSDTPGGTEAFF.

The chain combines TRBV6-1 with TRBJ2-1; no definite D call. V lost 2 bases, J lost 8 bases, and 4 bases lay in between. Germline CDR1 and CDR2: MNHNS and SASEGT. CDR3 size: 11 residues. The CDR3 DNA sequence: TGTGCCAGCAGTGAATTTGATGAGCAGTTCTTC. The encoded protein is CASSEFDEQFF.

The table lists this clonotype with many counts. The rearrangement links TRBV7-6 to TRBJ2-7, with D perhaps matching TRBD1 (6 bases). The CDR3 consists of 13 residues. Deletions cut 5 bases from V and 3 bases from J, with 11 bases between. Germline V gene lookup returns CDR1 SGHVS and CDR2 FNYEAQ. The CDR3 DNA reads TGTGCCAGCAGCAATCCGGACAGCTACGAGCAGTACTTC. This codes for CASSNPDSYEQYF.

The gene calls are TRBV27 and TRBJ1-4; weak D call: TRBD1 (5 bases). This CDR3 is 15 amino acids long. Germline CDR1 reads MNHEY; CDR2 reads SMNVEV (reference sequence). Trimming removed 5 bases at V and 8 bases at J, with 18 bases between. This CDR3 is CASSPRQTEEEKLFF. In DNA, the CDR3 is TGTGCCAGCAGTCCAAGACAGACAGAAGAGGAAAAACTGTTTTTT.

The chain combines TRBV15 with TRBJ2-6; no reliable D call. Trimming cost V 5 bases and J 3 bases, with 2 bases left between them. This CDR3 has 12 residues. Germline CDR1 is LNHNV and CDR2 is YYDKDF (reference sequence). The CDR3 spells CATSFGANVLTF. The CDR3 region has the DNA TGTGCCACCAGCTTTGGGGCCAACGTCCTGACTTTC.

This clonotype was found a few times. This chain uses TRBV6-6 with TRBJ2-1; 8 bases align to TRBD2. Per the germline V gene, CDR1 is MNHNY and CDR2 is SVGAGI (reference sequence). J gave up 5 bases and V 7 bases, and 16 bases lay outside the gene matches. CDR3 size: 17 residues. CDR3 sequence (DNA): TGTGCCAGCAAGGGTCCTAGCGGGTCCTCAAAACACAATGAGCAGTTCTTC. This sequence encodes CASKGPSGSSKHNEQFF.

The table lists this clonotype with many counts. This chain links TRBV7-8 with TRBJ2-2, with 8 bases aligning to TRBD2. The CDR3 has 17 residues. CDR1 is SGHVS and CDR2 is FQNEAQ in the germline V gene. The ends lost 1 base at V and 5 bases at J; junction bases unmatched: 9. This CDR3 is CASSLDPSGSPTGELFF. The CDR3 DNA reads TGTGCCAGCAGCTTAGATCCGAGCGGGAGTCCGACCGGGGAGCTGTTTTTT.

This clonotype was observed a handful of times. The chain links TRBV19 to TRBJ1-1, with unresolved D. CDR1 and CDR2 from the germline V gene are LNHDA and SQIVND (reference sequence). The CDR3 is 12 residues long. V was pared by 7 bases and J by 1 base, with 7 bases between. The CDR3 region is CASKIGNTEAFF. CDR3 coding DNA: TGTGCCAGTAAGATCGGGAACACTGAAGCTTTCTTT. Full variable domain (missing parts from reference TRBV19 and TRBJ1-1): DGGITQSPKYLFRKEGQNVTLSCEQNLNHDAMYWYRQDPGQGLRLIYYSQIVNDFQKGDIAEGYSVSREKKESFPLTVTSAQKNPTAFYLCASKIGNTEAFFGQGTRLTVV.

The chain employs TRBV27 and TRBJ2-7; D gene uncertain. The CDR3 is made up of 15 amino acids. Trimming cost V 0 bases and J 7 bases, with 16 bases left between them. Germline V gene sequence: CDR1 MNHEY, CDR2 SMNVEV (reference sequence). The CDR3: CASSLSSRGGLEQYF. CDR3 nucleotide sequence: TGTGCCAGCAGTTTATCATCCCGTGGCGGATTAGAGCAGTACTTC.

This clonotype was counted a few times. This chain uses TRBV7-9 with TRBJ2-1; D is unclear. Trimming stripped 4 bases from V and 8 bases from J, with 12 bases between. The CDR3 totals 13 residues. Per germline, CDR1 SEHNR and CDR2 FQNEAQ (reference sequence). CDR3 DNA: TGTGCCAGCAGCTCGTCGGCCGAGGATGAGCAGTTCTTC. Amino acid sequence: CASSSSAEDEQFF.

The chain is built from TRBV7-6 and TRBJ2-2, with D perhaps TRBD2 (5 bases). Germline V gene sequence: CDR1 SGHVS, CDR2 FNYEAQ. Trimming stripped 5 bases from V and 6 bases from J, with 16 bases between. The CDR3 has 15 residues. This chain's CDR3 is CASSLPYRGSGELFF. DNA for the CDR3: TGTGCCAGCAGCCTCCCGTACAGAGGGTCCGGGGAGCTGTTTTTT.

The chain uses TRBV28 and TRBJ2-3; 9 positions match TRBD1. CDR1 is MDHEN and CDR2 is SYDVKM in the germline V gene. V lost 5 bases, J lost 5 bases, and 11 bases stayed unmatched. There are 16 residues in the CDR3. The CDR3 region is CASSAGGTGFKDTQYF. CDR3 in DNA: TGTGCCAGCAGTGCCGGGGGGACAGGGTTCAAAGATACGCAGTATTTT.